The rows below give T cell receptor beta chains drawn from one sample of a study of blood T cells in healthy people across ages. TCRdb called the 5' RACE reads again in MiXCR, with one record for every CDR3 protein. The sample holds about 1.5 million distinct CDR3 sequences, 42% seen once. Sequencing input: blood. These receptors all come from a woman aged 18-35 years in good health. The CDR3 runs from the conserved cysteine through the conserved F or W. The D gene is left open where the match is weak. Rows give clone size only sometimes, using once, few, many, or a class for an expanded clone.

TRBV6-5,-,-,TRBJ2-3,CASRGFADTQYF,TGTGCCAGCAGAGGATTTGCAGATACGCAGTATTTT
TRBV12-3/TRBV12-4,-,-,TRBJ1-1,CASTSSGGGTEAFF,TGTGCCAGCACATCGTCGGGTGGAGGGACTGAAGCTTTCTTT
TRBV6-1,-,-,TRBJ1-6,CASSDEGTYNSPLHF,TGTGCCAGCAGTGATGAGGGGACTTATAATTCACCCCTCCACTTT
TRBV2,-,few,TRBJ1-2,CASRRDLSGGYTF,TGTGCCAGCAGAAGGGACCTAAGTGGGGGCTACACCTTC
TRBV30,-,-,TRBJ2-3,CAFLGTQYF,TGTGCCTTCTTGGGTACGCAGTATTTT
TRBV28,TRBD1,-,TRBJ1-1,CASRAPGGGTEAFF,TGTGCCAGCAGGGCGCCAGGGGGTGGTACTGAAGCTTTCTTT
TRBV14,TRBD1,-,TRBJ2-7,CASSQMDRVAYEQYF,TGTGCCAGCAGTCAGATGGACAGGGTAGCCTACGAGCAGTACTTC
TRBV27,TRBD1,-,TRBJ2-1,CASSSDRVGYNEQFF,TGTGCCAGCAGCTCGGACAGGGTGGGCTACAATGAGCAGTTCTTC
TRBV6-5,TRBD1,few,TRBJ1-1,CASRIEEGAVTEAFF,TGTGCCAGCAGAATTGAAGAGGGGGCCGTCACTGAAGCTTTCTTT
TRBV5-1,TRBD2,-,TRBJ2-5,CASSFGVMASGSSRNEQYF,TGCGCCAGCAGCTTCGGGGTGATGGCTAGCGGGAGTTCTAGGAATGAGCAGTACTTC
TRBV12-3/TRBV12-4,-,-,TRBJ2-7,CASSLDTGGAYEQYF,TGTGCCAGCAGTTTAGACACAGGGGGGGCCTACGAGCAGTACTTC
TRBV4-2,TRBD2,-,TRBJ2-3,CASSQGVSGGVDTQYF,TGTGCCAGCAGCCAAGGTGTTAGCGGGGGAGTTGATACGCAGTATTTT
TRBV28,-,-,TRBJ2-7,CASSPAGTPYNEQYF,TGTGCCAGCAGTCCCGCCGGGACACCCTACAATGAGCAGTACTTC
TRBV15,-,few,TRBJ2-1,CATSRGRHNEQFF,TGTGCCACCAGCAGAGGTCGGCACAATGAGCAGTTCTTC
TRBV12-3/TRBV12-4,-,-,TRBJ1-1,CASTLGGVSEAFF,TGTGCCAGCACTCTAGGAGGGGTTTCAGAAGCTTTCTTT
TRBV6-1,-,-,TRBJ2-7,CASSESGNEQYF,TGTGCCAGCAGTGAAAGTGGGAACGAGCAGTACTTC
TRBV2,-,few,TRBJ2-1,CASSTTIYNEQFF,TGTGCCAGCAGTACCACGATCTACAATGAGCAGTTCTTC
TRBV12-3/TRBV12-4,-,-,TRBJ1-4,CASSLDGFLEKLFF,TGTGCCAGCAGTTTAGACGGGTTTTTGGAAAAACTGTTTTTT
TRBV9,TRBD1,few,TRBJ2-7,CASSVQDRGRPYEQYF,TGTGCCAGCAGCGTACAGGACAGGGGGCGTCCATACGAGCAGTACTTC
TRBV4-1,TRBD2,-,TRBJ2-7,CASSLRLAGASDEQYF,TGCGCCAGCAGCCTAAGACTAGCGGGGGCCTCCGACGAGCAGTACTTC
TRBV29-1,TRBD1,few,TRBJ2-1,CSVTPSGTGVYNEQFF,TGCAGCGTTACTCCCTCCGGGACAGGCGTATACAATGAGCAGTTCTTC
TRBV10-2,TRBD2,-,TRBJ2-5,CASSESEMWGGETQYF,TGCGCCAGCAGTGAGTCCGAGATGTGGGGAGGGGAGACCCAGTACTTC
TRBV4-1,-,-,TRBJ2-1,CASSQGGIVGVREQFF,TGCGCCAGCAGCCAAGGCGGAATAGTGGGAGTAAGGGAGCAGTTCTTC
TRBV28,-,many,TRBJ2-1,CASSLRREQFF,TGTGCCAGCAGCCTTAGGAGGGAGCAGTTCTTC
TRBV9,-,-,TRBJ2-1,CASSVAYEQFF,TGTGCCAGCAGCGTAGCGTATGAGCAGTTCTTC
TRBV7-2,-,many,TRBJ2-5,CASSLLGETQYF,TGTGCCAGCAGCTTATTAGGGGAGACCCAGTACTTC
TRBV20-1,TRBD2,few,TRBJ2-4,CSAFPGLAGSSVNIQYF,TGCAGTGCCTTTCCAGGACTAGCGGGGTCCTCAGTAAACATTCAGTACTTC
TRBV7-2,-,-,TRBJ1-2,CASSSRGGANFYGYTF,TGTGCCAGCAGCTCGAGGGGGGGGGCGAATTTCTATGGCTACACCTTC
TRBV5-1,TRBD2,-,TRBJ2-7,CASSLNSPGLAGFYEQYF,TGCGCCAGCAGCTTAAACTCACCGGGACTAGCGGGGTTCTACGAGCAGTACTTC
TRBV7-6,-,-,TRBJ2-1,CASSVLGTTTYNEQFF,TGTGCCAGCAGCGTGCTGGGGACCACCACCTACAATGAGCAGTTCTTC
TRBV5-4,-,-,TRBJ2-2,CASSLGGQGELFF,TGTGCCAGCAGCTTAGGAGGGCAAGGGGAGCTGTTTTTT
TRBV24-1,TRBD1,-,TRBJ2-7,CATSDARGQGLYEQYF,TGTGCCACCAGTGATGCGCGGGGACAGGGCCTCTACGAGCAGTACTTC
TRBV6-1,TRBD1,-,TRBJ1-5,CASKQGRQPQHF,TGTGCCAGTAAACAGGGGAGGCAGCCCCAGCATTTT